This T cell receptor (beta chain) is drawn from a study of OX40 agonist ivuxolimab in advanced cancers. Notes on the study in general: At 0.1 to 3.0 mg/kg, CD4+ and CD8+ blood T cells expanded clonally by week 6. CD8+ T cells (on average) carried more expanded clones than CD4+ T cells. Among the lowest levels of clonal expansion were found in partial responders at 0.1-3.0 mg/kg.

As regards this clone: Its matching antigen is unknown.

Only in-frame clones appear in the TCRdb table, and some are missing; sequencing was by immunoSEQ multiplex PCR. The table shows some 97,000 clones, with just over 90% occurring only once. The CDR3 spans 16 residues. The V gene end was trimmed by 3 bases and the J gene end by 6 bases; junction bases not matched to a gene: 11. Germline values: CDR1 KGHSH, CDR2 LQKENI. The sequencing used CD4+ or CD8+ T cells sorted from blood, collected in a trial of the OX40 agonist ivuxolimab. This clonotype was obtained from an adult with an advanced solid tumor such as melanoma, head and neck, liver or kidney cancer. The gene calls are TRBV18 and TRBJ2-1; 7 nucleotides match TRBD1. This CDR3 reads CASSPMTGLISNEQFF. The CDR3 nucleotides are TGTGCCAGCTCACCGATGACAGGGCTGATCTCCAATGAGCAGTTCTTC.